This is a list of T cell receptor beta chains from one sample in a study of blood T cell repertoires in COVID-19. TCRdb's table, derived via immunoSEQ multiplex PCR, lists solely in-frame clones and lacks some. The data show just over 250,000 clones, 88% seen once. Sequencing was performed on peripheral blood. The receptors derive from a woman in her 70s with COVID-19, enrolled during active disease. The CDR3 runs from the conserved cysteine through the conserved F or W. The D gene is left open where the match is weak. Where a row states a size, it is once, few, many or the class of an expanded clone; other rows omit it.

d_call	j_call	clone_size	v_call	cdr3_nt	cdr3_aa
NA	TRBJ1-1	NA	TRBV15	TGTGCCACCAGCAGAATAGTACTGAACACTGAAGCTTTCTTT	CATSRIVLNTEAFF
TRBD1	TRBJ1-1	once	TRBV10-3	TGTGCCATCAGGGACAGGGGCGAAGGCACTGAAGCTTTCTTT	CAIRDRGEGTEAFF
TRBD1	TRBJ1-2	few	TRBV29-1	TGCAGCGTTGATGACAGGGGATTATATGGCTACACCTTC	CSVDDRGLYGYTF
NA	TRBJ1-2	NA	TRBV24-1	TGTGCCACCAGTGACAGCGGTGCCTATGGCTACACCTTC	CATSDSGAYGYTF
TRBD1	TRBJ1-5	NA	TRBV28	TGTGCCAGCCTACCGGGCAGGGGGCGGCAGCCCCAGCATTTT	CASLPGRGRQPQHF
TRBD2	TRBJ2-1	NA	TRBV10-3	TGTGCCACGTCGGGAGGCCCCTACAATGAGCAGTTCTTC	CATSGGPYNEQFF
TRBD2	TRBJ2-7	once	TRBV4-1	TGCGCTAGCAGCCGGACCATTCTAGCGGGAGCCTACGAGCAGTACTTC	CASSRTILAGAYEQYF
NA	TRBJ2-1	NA	TRBV20-1	TGCAGTGCGCGAAGATCGAGGGAGCAGTTCTTC	CSARRSREQFF
NA	TRBJ1-2	NA	TRBV4-2	TGTGCCAGCAGCCAAGATGCAGGGGCGCTAGGCTACACCTTC	CASSQDAGALGYTF
TRBD1	TRBJ1-3	NA	TRBV5-4	TGTGCCAGCAGCTCTTGGACAGGATCTGGAAACACCATATATTTT	CASSSWTGSGNTIYF
TRBD2	TRBJ2-3	NA	TRBV2	TGTGCCAGCAGTGAGGGTACTAGCGGGGGCATTAGCACAGATACGCAGTATTTT	CASSEGTSGGISTDTQYF
NA	TRBJ1-1	NA	TRBV2	TGTGCCAGCAGTGAAATAATGAACACTGAAGCTTTCTTT	CASSEIMNTEAFF
NA	TRBJ2-7	NA	TRBV5-5	TGTGCCAGCAGCTCAAGATGGGGGCCTAGCTCCTACGAGCAGTACTTC	CASSSRWGPSSYEQYF
TRBD1	TRBJ1-1	few	TRBV5-1	TGCGCCAGCAGCTTGGGACAGGGGAGGAACACTGAAGCTTTCTTT	CASSLGQGRNTEAFF
TRBD1	TRBJ2-7	once	TRBV12-3/TRBV12-4	TGTGCCAGCAGTACACAGGGGTACGAGCAGTACTTC	CASSTQGYEQYF
TRBD2	TRBJ2-1	NA	TRBV10-3	TGTGCCATCAGTGACCTAGCGGGGAACAATGAGCAGTTCTTC	CAISDLAGNNEQFF
TRBD2	TRBJ2-7	NA	TRBV3-1/TRBV3-2	TGTGCCAGCAGCCAGGCGGGAGGGCCCCACGAGCAGTACTTC	CASSQAGGPHEQYF
TRBD2	TRBJ2-7	NA	TRBV18	TGTGCCAGCTCACCGACTAGCGGGACCTACGAGCAGTACTTC	CASSPTSGTYEQYF
NA	TRBJ1-4	NA	TRBV5-1	TGCGCCAGCAGCTCGGAGGGGCATAATGAAAAACTGTTTTTT	CASSSEGHNEKLFF
NA	TRBJ1-5	NA	TRBV19	TGTGCCAGTAGTATTGCGTTCAGGGGTGGCAATCAGCCCCAGCATTTT	CASSIAFRGGNQPQHF
NA	TRBJ2-3	NA	TRBV19	TGTGCCAGTAGTATACAATCCGGGAGTGCAGATACGCAGTATTTT	CASSIQSGSADTQYF
TRBD1	TRBJ2-3	NA	TRBV9	TGTGCCAGCAGCGTTTCAGGGACAGGGAAAAGCACAGATACGCAGTATTTT	CASSVSGTGKSTDTQYF
TRBD1	TRBJ2-5	NA	TRBV15	TGTGCCACCAGCCAACGGACAGGGGGCCAAGAGACCCAGTACTTC	CATSQRTGGQETQYF
TRBD1	TRBJ1-4	NA	TRBV5-6	TGTGCCAGCAGCTTGCGGGTCGCAGGGGGCCCCAGTCCTCGGAAAAAACTGTTTTTT	CASSLRVAGGPSPRKKLFF
NA	TRBJ1-6	NA	TRBV28	TGTGCCAGTTTGATGGGACTCAAGAATTCACCCCTCCACTTT	CASLMGLKNSPLHF
TRBD2	TRBJ2-7	NA	TRBV6-2/TRBV6-3	TGTGCCAGCAGCCCAGCGGGAGGGGTCGAGCAGTACTTC	CASSPAGGVEQYF
TRBD1	TRBJ1-5	NA	TRBV28	TGTGCCAGCAGCCCCACAGGGGGAGGCGGTCAGCCCCAGCATTTT	CASSPTGGGGQPQHF
TRBD2	TRBJ2-1	once	TRBV28	TGTGCCAGCAGTTTGGCGGGAGGGCCCAGTGAGCAGTTCTTC	CASSLAGGPSEQFF
NA	TRBJ2-5	NA	TRBV21-1	TGTGCCAGCAGCGGTCCGGGACTAGCGGGAATGGAGACCCAGTACTTC	CASSGPGLAGMETQYF
NA	TRBJ1-4	once	TRBV5-4	TGTGCCAGCAGCTTACGACAGCCAACTAATGAAAAACTGTTTTTT	CASSLRQPTNEKLFF
TRBD1	TRBJ2-7	NA	TRBV4-1	TGCGCCAGCAGCTCCCCAGGGGGAGTGTACGAGCAGTACTTC	CASSSPGGVYEQYF
NA	TRBJ2-7	NA	TRBV10-1	TGCGCCAGCACCAATTCCTACGAGCAGTACTTC	CASTNSYEQYF
NA	TRBJ2-1	NA	TRBV18	TGTGCCAGCTCACCACGAATAGACTCCTACAATGAGCAGTTCTTC	CASSPRIDSYNEQFF
TRBD1	TRBJ1-1	NA	TRBV7-6	TGTGCCAGCAGCGATCATGACCGGGACAGGGGGCCGGACACTGAAGCTTTCTTT	CASSDHDRDRGPDTEAFF
NA	TRBJ1-6	NA	TRBV19	TGTGCCAGTACCCCCACGGGGGGGAATAATTCACCCCTCCACTTT	CASTPTGGNNSPLHF
NA	TRBJ1-4	NA	TRBV5-1	TGCGCCAGCAGTGCTAACGGAGCAACTAATGAAAAACTGTTTTTT	CASSANGATNEKLFF
NA	TRBJ2-1	few	TRBV5-4	TGTGCCAGCAGCCCCTGGACAGGAGGGGCGGGTGAGCAGTTCTTC	CASSPWTGGAGEQFF
NA	TRBJ2-2	NA	TRBV7-8	TGTGCCAGCAGCTTGAGGGTGATCGGGGAGCTGTTTTTT	CASSLRVIGELFF
TRBD1	TRBJ1-2	NA	TRBV19	TGTGCCAGTTCTCGGACAGGGGCTAACTATGGCTACACCTTC	CASSRTGANYGYTF
NA	TRBJ2-7	NA	TRBV4-1	TGCGCCAGCAGCCATTCGGCAGGGACTTCCTACGAGCAGTACTTC	CASSHSAGTSYEQYF
TRBD2	TRBJ2-1	NA	TRBV4-1	TGCGCCAGCAGCCATGCCGGGACTAGCGGGAGCAATGAGCAGTTCTTC	CASSHAGTSGSNEQFF
NA	TRBJ2-7	NA	TRBV6-5	TGTGCCAGCAGTCCCAATCCAGGAAATTACGAGCAGTACTTC	CASSPNPGNYEQYF
NA	TRBJ2-1	NA	TRBV27	TGTGCCAGCAGTTTGGGCCGCAATGAGCAGTTCTTC	CASSLGRNEQFF
NA	TRBJ1-1	few	TRBV10-1	TGCGCCAGCAACCCGGGACCGGGGGCTGAAGCTTTCTTT	CASNPGPGAEAFF
NA	TRBJ1-5	NA	TRBV6-6	TGTGCCAGCAGTTACCAAAACCAGAATCAGCCCCAGCATTTT	CASSYQNQNQPQHF
NA	TRBJ1-4	NA	TRBV3-1/TRBV3-2	TGTGCCAGCAGCCATCTGACACGGGAAAAACTGTTTTTT	CASSHLTREKLFF
TRBD1	TRBJ2-7	NA	TRBV27	TGTGCCAGCAGTTTATCGTCAGGGGGAAGCTACGAGCAGTACTTC	CASSLSSGGSYEQYF
TRBD1	TRBJ2-1	NA	TRBV28	TGTGCCAGCAGTAGGGACAGGTCATACAATGAGCAGTTCTTC	CASSRDRSYNEQFF
NA	TRBJ2-1	NA	TRBV18	TGTGCCAGCTCACCCAACCGCAGTTACAATGAGCAGTTCTTC	CASSPNRSYNEQFF
NA	TRBJ1-1	NA	TRBV12-3/TRBV12-4	TGTGCCAGCAGTTTTCGTCCGAACACTGAAGCTTTCTTT	CASSFRPNTEAFF